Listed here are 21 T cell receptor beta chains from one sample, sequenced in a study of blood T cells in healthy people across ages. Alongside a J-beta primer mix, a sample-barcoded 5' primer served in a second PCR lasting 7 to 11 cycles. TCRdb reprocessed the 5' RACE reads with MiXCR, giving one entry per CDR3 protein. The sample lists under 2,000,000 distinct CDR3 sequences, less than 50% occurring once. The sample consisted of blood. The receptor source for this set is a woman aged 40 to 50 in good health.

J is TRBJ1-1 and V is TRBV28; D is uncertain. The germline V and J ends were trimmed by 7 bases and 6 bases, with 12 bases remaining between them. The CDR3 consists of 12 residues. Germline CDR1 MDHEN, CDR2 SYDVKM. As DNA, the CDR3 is TGTGCCAGCACCCTGCCGAGCGCTGAAGCTTTCTTT. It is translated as CASTLPSAEAFF. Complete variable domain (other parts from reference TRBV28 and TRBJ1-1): DVKVTQSSRYLVKRTGEKVFLECVQDMDHENMFWYRQDPGLGLRLIYFSYDVKMKEKGDIPEGYSVSREKKERFSLILESASTNQTSMYLCASTLPSAEAFFGQGTRLTVV.

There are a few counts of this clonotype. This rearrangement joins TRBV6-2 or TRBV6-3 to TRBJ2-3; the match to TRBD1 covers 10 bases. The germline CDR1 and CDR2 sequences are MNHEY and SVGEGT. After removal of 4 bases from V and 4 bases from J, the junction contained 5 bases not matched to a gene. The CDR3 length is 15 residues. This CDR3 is CASSSRDRGSDTQYF. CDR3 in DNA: TGTGCCAGCAGTTCCCGGGACAGGGGTTCAGATACGCAGTATTTT.

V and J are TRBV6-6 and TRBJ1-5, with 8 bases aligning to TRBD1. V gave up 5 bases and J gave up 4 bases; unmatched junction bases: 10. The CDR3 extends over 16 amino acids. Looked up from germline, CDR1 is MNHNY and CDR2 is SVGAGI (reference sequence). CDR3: CASSTPRQGLNQPQHF. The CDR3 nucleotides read TGTGCCAGCAGTACCCCCCGACAGGGGTTGAATCAGCCCCAGCATTTT.

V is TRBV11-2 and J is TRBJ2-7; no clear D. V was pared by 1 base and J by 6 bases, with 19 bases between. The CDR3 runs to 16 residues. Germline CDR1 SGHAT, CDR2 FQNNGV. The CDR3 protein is CASSLGVGATSSEQYF. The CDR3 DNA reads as TGTGCCAGCAGCTTAGGTGTCGGCGCAACAAGCTCCGAGCAGTACTTC.

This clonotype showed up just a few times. The CDR3, as DNA: TGTGCCAGCAGTTCGACTAGCGGGGGGACCACAGATACGCAGTATTTT. It translates to CASSSTSGGTTDTQYF. The genes are TRBV6-1 and TRBJ2-3; TRBD2 aligns across 13 bases. Looked up from germline, CDR1 is MNHNS and CDR2 is SASEGT. This CDR3 is built from 16 residues. V gave up 5 bases and J gave up 2 bases; unmatched junction bases: 4.

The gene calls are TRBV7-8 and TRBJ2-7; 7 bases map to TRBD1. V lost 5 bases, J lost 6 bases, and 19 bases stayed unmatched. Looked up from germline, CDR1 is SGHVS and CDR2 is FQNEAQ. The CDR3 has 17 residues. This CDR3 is CASSPDRATPLGLEQYF. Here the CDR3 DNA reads TGTGCCAGCAGCCCCGACAGGGCGACCCCCTTAGGACTCGAGCAGTACTTC.

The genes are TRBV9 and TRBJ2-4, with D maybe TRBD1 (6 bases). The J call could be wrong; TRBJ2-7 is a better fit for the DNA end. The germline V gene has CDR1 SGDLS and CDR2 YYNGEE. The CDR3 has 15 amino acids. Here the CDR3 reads CASSWGPRWNYEQYF. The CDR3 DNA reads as TGTGCCAGCAGTTGGGGGCCTCGATGGAACTACGAGCAGTACTTC.

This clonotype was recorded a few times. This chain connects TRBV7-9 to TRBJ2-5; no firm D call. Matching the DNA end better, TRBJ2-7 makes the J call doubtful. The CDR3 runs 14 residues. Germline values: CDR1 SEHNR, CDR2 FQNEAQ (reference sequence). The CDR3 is CASSPLSPGDEQYF. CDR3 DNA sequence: TGTGCCAGCAGCCCACTATCGCCAGGCGACGAGCAGTACTTC.

This CDR3 is CASSLDKGGGGYTF. CDR3 nucleotides: TGCGCCAGCAGCTTGGACAAGGGAGGAGGAGGCTACACCTTC. The rearrangement links TRBV5-1 to TRBJ1-2; no firm D call. The V gene lost 0 bases and the J gene lost 8 bases, with 14 bases spanning the gap. This CDR3 region has 14 residues. The V gene's germline CDR1 is SGHRS and CDR2 YFSETQ.

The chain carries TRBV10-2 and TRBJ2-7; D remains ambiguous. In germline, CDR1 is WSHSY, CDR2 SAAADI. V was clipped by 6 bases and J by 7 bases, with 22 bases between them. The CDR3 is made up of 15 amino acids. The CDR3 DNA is TGCGCCAGCAGAGTATTACCCAACTCCTACAATGAGCAGTACTTC. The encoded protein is CASRVLPNSYNEQYF.

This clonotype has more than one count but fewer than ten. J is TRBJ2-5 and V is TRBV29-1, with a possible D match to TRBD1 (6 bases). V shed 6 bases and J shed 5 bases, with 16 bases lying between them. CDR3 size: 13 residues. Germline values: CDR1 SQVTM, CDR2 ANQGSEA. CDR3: CSVPYGGQETQYF. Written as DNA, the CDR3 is TGCAGCGTCCCGTATGGGGGCCAGGAGACCCAGTACTTC.

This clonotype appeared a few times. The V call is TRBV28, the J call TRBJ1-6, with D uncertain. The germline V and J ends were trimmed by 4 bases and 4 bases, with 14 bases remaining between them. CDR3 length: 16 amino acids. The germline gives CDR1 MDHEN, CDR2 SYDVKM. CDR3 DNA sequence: TGTGCCAGCAGTTCCATCCCAGCGGGTTATAATTCACCCCTCCACTTT. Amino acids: CASSSIPAGYNSPLHF.

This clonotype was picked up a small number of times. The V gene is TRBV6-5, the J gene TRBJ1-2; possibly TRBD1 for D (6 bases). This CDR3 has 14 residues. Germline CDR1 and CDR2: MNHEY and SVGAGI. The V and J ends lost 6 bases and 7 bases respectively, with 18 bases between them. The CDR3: CASRSEQGGGGYTF. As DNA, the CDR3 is TGTGCCAGCAGATCCGAACAGGGAGGGGGTGGCTACACCTTC.

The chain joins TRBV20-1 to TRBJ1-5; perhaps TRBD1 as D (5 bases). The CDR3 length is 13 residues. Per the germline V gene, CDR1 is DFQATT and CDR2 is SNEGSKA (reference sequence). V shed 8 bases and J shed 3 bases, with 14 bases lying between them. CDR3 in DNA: TGCAGTACTGGGACTCATTTCAATCAGCCCCAGCATTTT. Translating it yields CSTGTHFNQPQHF.

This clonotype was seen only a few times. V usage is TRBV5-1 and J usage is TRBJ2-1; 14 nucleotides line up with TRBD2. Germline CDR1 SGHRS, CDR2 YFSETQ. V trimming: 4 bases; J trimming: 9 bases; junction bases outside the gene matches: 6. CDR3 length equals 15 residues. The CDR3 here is CASSLWTSGGSEQFF. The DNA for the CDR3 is TGCGCCAGCAGCCTGTGGACTAGCGGGGGGAGTGAGCAGTTCTTC.

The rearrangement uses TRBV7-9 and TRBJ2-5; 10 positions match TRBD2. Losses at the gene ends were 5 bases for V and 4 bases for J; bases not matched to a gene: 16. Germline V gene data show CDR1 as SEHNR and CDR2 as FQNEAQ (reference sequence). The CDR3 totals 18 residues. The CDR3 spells CASSPDGGTAGGSETQYF. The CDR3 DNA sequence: TGTGCCAGCAGCCCAGACGGCGGAACAGCGGGGGGGTCAGAGACCCAGTACTTC. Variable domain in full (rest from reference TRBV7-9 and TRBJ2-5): DTGVSQNPRHKITKRGQNVTFRCDPISEHNRLYWYRQTLGQGPEFLTYFQNEAQLEKSRLLSDRFSAERPKGSFSTLEIQRTEQGDSAMYLCASSPDGGTAGGSETQYFGPGTRLLVL.

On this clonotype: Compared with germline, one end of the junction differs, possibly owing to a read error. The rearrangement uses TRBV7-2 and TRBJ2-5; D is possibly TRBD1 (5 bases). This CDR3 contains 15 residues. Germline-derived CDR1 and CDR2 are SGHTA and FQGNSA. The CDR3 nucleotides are TGTGCCAGCAGCGTAGCCGGACGGCAGGGTGGGACCCAGTACTTC. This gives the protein CASSVAGRQGGTQYF.

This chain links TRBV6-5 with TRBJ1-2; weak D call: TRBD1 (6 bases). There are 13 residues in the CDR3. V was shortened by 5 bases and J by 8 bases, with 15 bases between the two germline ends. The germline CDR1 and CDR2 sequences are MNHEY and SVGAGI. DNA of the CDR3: TGTGCCAGCAGTCGGAGGGGGGCGAAAGGCTACACCTTC. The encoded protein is CASSRRGAKGYTF.

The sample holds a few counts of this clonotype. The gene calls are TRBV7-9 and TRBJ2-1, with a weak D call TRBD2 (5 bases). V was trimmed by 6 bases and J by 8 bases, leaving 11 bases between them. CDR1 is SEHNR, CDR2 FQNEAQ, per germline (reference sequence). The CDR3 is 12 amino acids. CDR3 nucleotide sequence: TGTGCCAGCAGTGTAAAGAGGGATGAGCAGTTCTTC. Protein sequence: CASSVKRDEQFF.

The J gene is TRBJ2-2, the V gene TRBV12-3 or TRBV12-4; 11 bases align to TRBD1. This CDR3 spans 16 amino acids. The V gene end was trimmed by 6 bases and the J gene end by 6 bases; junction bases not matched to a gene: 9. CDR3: CASRWGQGGFAGELFF. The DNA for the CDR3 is TGTGCCAGCAGGTGGGGACAGGGGGGATTCGCCGGGGAGCTGTTTTTT.

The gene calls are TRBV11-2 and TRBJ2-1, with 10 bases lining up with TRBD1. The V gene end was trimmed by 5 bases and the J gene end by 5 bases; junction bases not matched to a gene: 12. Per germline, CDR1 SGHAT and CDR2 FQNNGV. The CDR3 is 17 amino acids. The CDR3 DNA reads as TGTGCCAGCAGCACTCCGGGACAGGGGAAGTCCGACAATGAGCAGTTCTTC. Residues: CASSTPGQGKSDNEQFF. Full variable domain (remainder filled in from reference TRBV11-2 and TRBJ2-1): EAGVAQSPRYKIIEKRQSVAFWCNPISGHATLYWYQQILGQGPKLLIQFQNNGVVDDSQLPKDRFSAERLKGVDSTLKIQPAKLEDSAVYLCASSTPGQGKSDNEQFFGPGTRLTVL.